This T cell receptor beta chain is drawn from a study of Tregs in tolerant kidney transplant recipients. Whole-study results and caveats: This study did not directly address biological reproducibility. Tregs expanded with activated donor B cells seemed most donor-specific.

Using immunoSEQ multiplex PCR, the repertoire was profiled, and TCRdb retains in-frame clones only, with some absent. The table has 50,000 to 75,000 clones, nearly 98% seen once; the top ten hold 0.34%. Thawed PBMCs were rested overnight at 37°C with 200 IU/ml IL-2 before regulatory T cell sorting. In the case of this clone: The antigen remains unidentified.

The sample was Tregs from blood, taken before the transplant. This clonotype originated in a human donor who received a combined kidney and bone marrow transplant.

CDR3 coding DNA: TGTGCCAGCAGCTTACTAGGGGCGAGCTACGAGCAGTACTTC. Its protein product is CASSLLGASYEQYF. The V and J genes are TRBV7-2 and TRBJ2-7, with a weak D call TRBD1 (5 bases). The CDR3 contains 14 residues. Deletions cut 2 bases from V and 3 bases from J, with 11 bases between. CDR1 and CDR2 from the germline V gene are SGHTA and FQGNSA. Full variable domain (remainder filled in from reference TRBV7-2 and TRBJ2-7): GAGVSQSPSNKVTEKGKDVELRCDPISGHTALYWYRQSLGQGLEFLIYFQGNSAPDKSGLPSDRFSAERTGGSVSTLTIQRTQQEDSAVYLCASSLLGASYEQYFGPGTRLTVT.